A single sample gave rise to the 8 T cell receptor beta chains below, sequenced in a study of blood T cell repertoires in COVID-19. TCRdb keeps only in-frame clones here, not all; method: immunoSEQ multiplex PCR. The repertoire holds approximately 160,000 clones, with around nine tenths as singletons. The source material was peripheral blood. These TCRs come from a man aged 55 to 69 with active or convalescent COVID-19.

The rearrangement joins TRBV10-3 to TRBJ2-1; unclear D gene. Between the trimmed V and J ends, which lost 2 bases and 8 bases, there was a span of 13 bases. Germline V gives CDR1 ENHRY, CDR2 SYGVKD. The length of the CDR3 is 14 residues. The CDR3 nucleotides read TGTGCCATCAGTGAGGGGCTCGTGATCTATGAGCAGTTCTTC. This translates into CAISEGLVIYEQFF.

This clone appeared a single time. The rearrangement links TRBV25-1 to TRBJ2-1; D gene ambiguous. Germline loops: CDR1 MGHDK, CDR2 SYGVNS. Trimming took off 4 bases at V and 4 bases at J, with 8 bases between the two ends. There are 13 residues in the CDR3. The CDR3 loop is CASSGGGYNEQFF. DNA for the CDR3: TGTGCCAGCAGTGGCGGTGGGTACAATGAGCAGTTCTTC.

The rearrangement links TRBV7-9 to TRBJ2-3; 9 positions agree with TRBD2. The length of the CDR3 is 17 residues. Germline CDR1 is SEHNR and CDR2 is FQNEAQ (reference sequence). The V and J ends lost 5 bases and 2 bases, in that order; junction bases with no gene match: 11. The CDR3 coding sequence is TGTGCCAGCAGCCCCCCCGGGACTAGCTCCTTCACAGATACGCAGTATTTT. Protein product: CASSPPGTSSFTDTQYF.

CDR3 DNA sequence: TGTGCCAGCAGTCAGGGGGCCCGACAAGAGACCCAGTACTTC. Translating gives CASSQGARQETQYF. The chain uses TRBV6-6 and TRBJ2-5; 8 positions agree with TRBD1. This CDR3 comprises 14 residues. After removal of 5 bases from V and 2 bases from J, the junction contained 4 bases not matched to a gene. The germline V gene encodes CDR1 MNHNY and CDR2 SVGAGI (reference sequence).

This chain connects TRBV5-1 to TRBJ1-1; weak D call: TRBD1 (6 bases). The length of the CDR3 is 13 residues. The V gene's germline CDR1 is SGHRS and CDR2 YFSETQ. V was trimmed by 4 bases and J by 2 bases, leaving 9 bases between them. DNA of the CDR3: TGCGCCAGCAGCGTTGGGGGCAACACTGAAGCTTTCTTT. Protein sequence: CASSVGGNTEAFF.

The chain employs TRBV21-1 and TRBJ2-5; no check of the table's D call, TRBD2, against the DNA was made. TRBV21-1 has pseudogene status. CDR3 length: 16 residues. The CDR3 loop is CASSKGGGLVKETQYF. The CDR3 DNA follows: TGTGCCAGCAGCAAAGGCGGGGGCCTCGTCAAAGAGACCCAGTACTTC.

The chain recombines TRBV29-1 with TRBJ1-2; 7 bases are shared with TRBD1. The CDR3 has 16 residues. Germline V lookup: CDR1 SQVTM, CDR2 ANQGSEA. With V trimmed by 5 bases and J by 0 bases, 12 bases remained unmatched. The CDR3: CSVSSGTASSNYGYTF. CDR3 DNA sequence: TGCAGCGTTTCTTCCGGGACAGCATCTTCTAACTATGGCTACACCTTC.

This rearrangement joins TRBV5-1 to TRBJ2-5; 8 nucleotides match TRBD1. V was pared by 3 bases and J by 2 bases, with 6 bases of the junction left unmatched. This CDR3 comprises 15 residues. Germline-derived CDR1 and CDR2 are SGHRS and YFSETQ. The CDR3 sequence is CASSSGGSNQETQYF. CDR3 in DNA: TGCGCCAGCAGCTCAGGGGGCTCGAATCAAGAGACCCAGTACTTC.